The clone carrying this TCR beta chain was detected a few times. The use of a sample-barcoded 5' primer and a J-beta primer mix characterized a second PCR of about 7 to 12 cycles. Every cDNA molecule bore a tag from a template-switch adaptor containing 12 random nucleotides. One entry per CDR3 protein, called by TCRdb with MiXCR from the 5' RACE reads. Altogether hundreds of thousands of distinct CDR3 sequences are present, 25% being singletons, with the ten largest covering more than 8.5%. The sample belongs to a study of blood T cells in healthy people across ages. The same data also contributed to another study, on T cells of mothers and their children. That source reports: There were over 9.5 million TCR beta CDR3 reads from each mother and approximately 2.9 million from each child.

The clonotype comes from a boy aged 5-17 years in good health. The sample consisted of blood.

The CDR3 protein is CASSKGGEAFF. CDR3 nucleotide sequence: TGTGCCAGCTCTAAGGGGGGGGAAGCTTTCTTT. This chain joins TRBV2 and TRBJ1-1; D is perhaps TRBD1 (6 bases). V lost 8 bases, J lost 8 bases, and 12 bases lay in between. There are 11 residues in the CDR3. Germline values: CDR1 SNHLY, CDR2 FYNNEI.